This is a list of T cell receptor beta chains from one sample in a study of human T cells and chemical hapten exposure. TCRdb itself ran the RACE reads through MiXCR, one entry per CDR3 protein. The data hold tens of thousands of distinct CDR3 sequences, with about 7% observed a single time. The starting material was whole blood, obtained in connection with sensitization to the hapten diphenylcyclopropenone (DPC). These receptor sequences come from a woman aged 25 to 39 with alopecia areata. Some clones in this sample may be carry-over from other donors' samples. Both conserved end residues are part of each CDR3. The order of the fields is V gene, D gene, clone size, J gene, CDR3 DNA, CDR3 protein. A D gene is named only where the DNA matches it firmly. Not every row has a clone size; where given, it reads once, few, many or a size class.

>TRBV20-1|TRBD1|many|TRBJ2-3
TGCAGTGCTCGAGACCGGGACAGGGGCACAGATACGCAGTATTTT
CSARDRDRGTDTQYF
>TRBV6-5|.|many|TRBJ2-5
TGTGCCAGCAGTTACTCGGCCATAACCAGATCCGAGACCCAGTACTTC
CASSYSAITRSETQYF
>TRBV20-1|TRBD1|many|TRBJ1-6
TGCAGTGCTAGAGCCAGGGGGAGCTCCTATAATTCACCCCTCCACTTT
CSARARGSSYNSPLHF
>TRBV27|.|many|TRBJ2-5
TGTGCCAGCAGTAGTGGAGGTGGCGGACAAGAGACCCAGTACTTC
CASSSGGGGQETQYF
>TRBV6-5|.|many|TRBJ2-3
TGTGCCAGCAGTTACTCGATAACTGTCCGGGGGGCTGGAGATACGCAGTATTTT
CASSYSITVRGAGDTQYF
>TRBV6-1|TRBD1|many|TRBJ1-1
TGTGCCAGCAGTGCGGACAGGCAGGTCGCTTTCTTT
CASSADRQVAFF
>TRBV7-2|.|many|TRBJ1-1
TGTGCCAGCAGCTCGGACTCGAACACTGAAGCTTTCTTT
CASSSDSNTEAFF
>TRBV7-3|.|few|TRBJ2-1
TGTGCCAGCAGCTTAACGTTTAACTTACGTGAGCAGTTCTTC
CASSLTFNLREQFF
>TRBV6-5|.|many|TRBJ2-3
TGTGCCAGCAGTTGGCCCACAGACACAGATACGCAGTATTTT
CASSWPTDTDTQYF
>TRBV6-5|.|many|TRBJ1-4
TGTGCCAGCAGTTTGACAGTTACAACTAATGAAAAACTGTTTTTT
CASSLTVTTNEKLFF
>TRBV20-1|.|many|TRBJ1-5
TGCAGTGCTAGAGATCGAACGGTTAGCAATCAGCCCCAGCATTTT
CSARDRTVSNQPQHF
>TRBV7-2|.|many|TRBJ1-1
TGTGCCAGCAGCATACGGACCCCGGGGCTTGAAGCTTTCTTT
CASSIRTPGLEAFF
>TRBV5-1|TRBD1|many|TRBJ2-7
TGCGCCAGCAGCGTCCGGGACAGTACCTACGAGCAGTACTTC
CASSVRDSTYEQYF
>TRBV3-1|.|few|TRBJ2-1
TGTGCCAGCAGCCAAGATGTAGGGAGCTCCTACAATGAGCAGTTCTTC
CASSQDVGSSYNEQFF
>TRBV3-1|.|many|TRBJ2-7
TGTGCCAGCAGCCCCCAGGGGCGCGAGCAGTACTTC
CASSPQGREQYF
>TRBV5-1|.|many|TRBJ1-1
TGCGCCAGCAGCTTGGGTGCACAGAACACTGAAGCTTTCTTT
CASSLGAQNTEAFF
>TRBV10-3|TRBD1|many|TRBJ2-7
TGTGCCATCAGTGATCGGGACAGGGTCCACGAGCAGTACTTC
CAISDRDRVHEQYF
>TRBV12-3/TRBV12-4|.|.|TRBJ1-1
TGTGCCAGCACTCGATCGGGACACCCGAACACTGAAGCTTTCTTT
CASTRSGHPNTEAFF
>TRBV5-1|TRBD2|few|TRBJ2-1
TGCGCCAGCAGCTTGGGAAGCGGGGGGGCTAGGAATGAGCAGTTCTTC
CASSLGSGGARNEQFF
>TRBV5-1|.|many|TRBJ2-1
TGCGCCAGCAAAAGGGGGGACCTATCGTTTGAGCAGTTCTTC
CASKRGDLSFEQFF
>TRBV27|TRBD2|.|TRBJ2-7
TGTGCCAGCAGACTCCTAGCGGGGCCTCCCTACGAGCAGTACTTC
CASRLLAGPPYEQYF
>TRBV23-1|.|few|TRBJ1-5
TGCGCCAGCAGTCTTAAACCAGCGGGAAATCAGCCCCAGCATTTT
CASSLKPAGNQPQHF
>TRBV5-1|.|few|TRBJ1-1
TGCGCCAGCAGCTTGGGTGAGGGGGTGAACACTGAAGCTTTCTTT
CASSLGEGVNTEAFF
>TRBV5-1|.|many|TRBJ1-4
TGCGCCAGCAGCCAAGGCGGTGGTGGAAATGAAAAACTGTTTTTT
CASSQGGGGNEKLFF
>TRBV2|TRBD1|.|TRBJ1-4
TGTGCCAGCAGAGGACAGGGAGGGGAAAAACTGTTTTTT
CASRGQGGEKLFF
>TRBV19|.|.|TRBJ1-2
TGTGCCAGTAGTATTCTCCCGGGGACCTATGGCTACACCTTC
CASSILPGTYGYTF
>TRBV12-3/TRBV12-4|TRBD1|many|TRBJ1-6
TGTGCCAGCAGTTTAGGACAGGGTCACTCACCCCTCCACTTT
CASSLGQGHSPLHF